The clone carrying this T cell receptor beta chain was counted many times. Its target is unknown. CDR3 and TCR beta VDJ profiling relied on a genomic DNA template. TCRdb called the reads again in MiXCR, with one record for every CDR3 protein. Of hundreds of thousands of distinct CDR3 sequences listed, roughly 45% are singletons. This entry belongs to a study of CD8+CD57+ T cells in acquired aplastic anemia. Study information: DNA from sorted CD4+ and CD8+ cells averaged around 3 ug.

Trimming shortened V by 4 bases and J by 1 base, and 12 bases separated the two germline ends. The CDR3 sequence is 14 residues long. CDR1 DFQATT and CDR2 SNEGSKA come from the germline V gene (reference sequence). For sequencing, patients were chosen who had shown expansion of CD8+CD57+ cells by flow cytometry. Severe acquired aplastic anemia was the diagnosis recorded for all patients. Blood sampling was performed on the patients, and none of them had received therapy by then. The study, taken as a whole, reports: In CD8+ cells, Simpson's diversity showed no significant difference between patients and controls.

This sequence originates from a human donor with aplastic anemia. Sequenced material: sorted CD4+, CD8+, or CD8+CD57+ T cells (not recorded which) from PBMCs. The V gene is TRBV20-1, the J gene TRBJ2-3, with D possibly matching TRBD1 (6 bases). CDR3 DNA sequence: TGCAGTGCTATGAGTCCAGGGGGCACAGATACGCAGTATTTT. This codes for CSAMSPGGTDTQYF.